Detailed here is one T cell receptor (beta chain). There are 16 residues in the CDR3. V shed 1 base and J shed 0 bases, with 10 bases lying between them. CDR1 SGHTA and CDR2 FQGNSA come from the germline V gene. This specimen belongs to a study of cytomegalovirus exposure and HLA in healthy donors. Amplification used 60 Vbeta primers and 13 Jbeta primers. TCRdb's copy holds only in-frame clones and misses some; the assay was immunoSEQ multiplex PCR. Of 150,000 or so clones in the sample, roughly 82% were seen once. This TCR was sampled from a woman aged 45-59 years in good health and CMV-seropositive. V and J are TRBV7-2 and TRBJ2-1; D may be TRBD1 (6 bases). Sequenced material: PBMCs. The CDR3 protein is CASSLVSDSSYNEQFF. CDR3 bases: TGTGCCAGCAGCTTAGTCTCGGACAGCTCCTACAATGAGCAGTTCTTC.